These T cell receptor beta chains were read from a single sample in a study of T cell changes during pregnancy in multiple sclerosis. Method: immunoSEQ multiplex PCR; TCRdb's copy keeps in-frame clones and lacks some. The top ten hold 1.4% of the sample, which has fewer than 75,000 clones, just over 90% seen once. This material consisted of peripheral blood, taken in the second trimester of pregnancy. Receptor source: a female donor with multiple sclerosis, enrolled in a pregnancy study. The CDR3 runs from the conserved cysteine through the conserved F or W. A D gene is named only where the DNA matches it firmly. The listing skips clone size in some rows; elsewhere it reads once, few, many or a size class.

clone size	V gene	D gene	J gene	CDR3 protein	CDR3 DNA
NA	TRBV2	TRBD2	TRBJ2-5	CASSEEAGGSETQYF	TGTGCCAGCAGTGAAGAGGCGGGAGGTTCGGAGACCCAGTACTTC
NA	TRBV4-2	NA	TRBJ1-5	CASSLDPYSNQPQHF	TGTGCCAGCAGCCTAGACCCTTATAGCAATCAGCCCCAGCATTTT
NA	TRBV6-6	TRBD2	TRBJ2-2	CASRRGGTGELFF	TGTGCCAGCAGAAGGGGAGGGACCGGGGAGCTGTTTTTT
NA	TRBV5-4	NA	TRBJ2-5	CASSLDFQETQYF	TGTGCCAGCAGCTTGGACTTCCAAGAGACCCAGTACTTC
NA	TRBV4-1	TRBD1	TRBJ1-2	CASSQESGQPYGYTF	TGCGCCAGCAGCCAAGAGTCGGGACAGCCCTATGGCTACACCTTC
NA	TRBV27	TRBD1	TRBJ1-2	CASSLKGERRQGLNYGYTF	TGTGCCAGCAGTTTAAAAGGGGAACGGCGACAGGGTCTAAACTATGGCTACACCTTC
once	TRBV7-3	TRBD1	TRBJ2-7	CASSSGGGKQGDEQYF	TGTGCCAGCAGCTCCGGTGGGGGGAAACAGGGGGACGAGCAGTACTTC
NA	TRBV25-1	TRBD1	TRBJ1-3	CASSQTGADGNTIYF	TGTGCCAGCAGTCAGACAGGGGCAGACGGAAACACCATATATTTT
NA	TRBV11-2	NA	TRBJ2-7	CASSYSSPPYEQYF	TGTGCCAGCAGTTACAGTTCCCCCCCTTACGAGCAGTACTTC
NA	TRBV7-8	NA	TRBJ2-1	CAGGSYNEQFF	TGTGCCGGAGGCTCCTACAATGAGCAGTTCTTC
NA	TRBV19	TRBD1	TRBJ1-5	CASSMASLKQGKNQPQHF	TGTGCCAGTAGTATGGCTTCCCTAAAACAGGGGAAAAATCAGCCCCAGCATTTT